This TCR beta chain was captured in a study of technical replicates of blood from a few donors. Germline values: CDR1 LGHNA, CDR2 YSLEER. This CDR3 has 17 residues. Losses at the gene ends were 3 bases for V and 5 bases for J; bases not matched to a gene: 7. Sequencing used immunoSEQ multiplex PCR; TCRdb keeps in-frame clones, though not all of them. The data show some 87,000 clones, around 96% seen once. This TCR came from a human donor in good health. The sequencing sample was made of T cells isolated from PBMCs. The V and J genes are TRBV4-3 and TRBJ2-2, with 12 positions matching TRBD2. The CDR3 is CASSQATLAGGTGELFF. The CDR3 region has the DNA TGCGCCAGCAGCCAGGCCACCCTAGCGGGAGGGACCGGGGAGCTGTTTTTT.